The clone carrying this T cell receptor beta chain was detected many times. From germline, CDR1 is WNHNN and CDR2 SYGVQD (reference sequence). CDR3 length equals 15 residues. The V gene end was trimmed by 4 bases and the J gene end by 4 bases; junction bases not matched to a gene: 5. The time point was: patch test 2, 6 weeks after DPC sensitization. Treatment in this sample: therapeutic diphenylcyclopropenone sensitization with weekly scalp DPC. Blood sampling preceded each patch test application. This sample is part of a study of human T cells and chemical hapten exposure. TCRdb reanalysed the RACE reads using MiXCR and keeps one entry per CDR3 protein. The sample includes tens of thousands of distinct CDR3 sequences, 10% seen only once; the top ten take around 7%.

This receptor was identified in a woman between 45 and 60 years old with alopecia areata. Some clones in this sample may be carry-over from other donors' samples. The source was whole blood, collected in connection with sensitization to the hapten diphenylcyclopropenone (DPC). The chain links TRBV10-1 to TRBJ2-3, with 10 nucleotides matching TRBD2. CDR3 region: CASSAAGGPADTQYF. CDR3 bases: TGCGCCAGCAGTGCAGCGGGAGGGCCGGCAGATACGCAGTATTTT.